This section outlines one T cell receptor (beta chain) sequence together with its context. Its target antigen remains unknown. Base qualities are not recorded, but no much larger clone differs from it by a single base. TCRbeta CDR3 regions were amplified from genomic DNA using the immunoSEQ Assay, a bias-controlled multiplex PCR. The published analysis was carried out like this. Within the assay, amplification of reference gene primers was used to estimate how many nucleated cells each sample contained. Sequence reads were collapsed and filtered to measure the absolute abundance of every unique TCRbeta CDR3 rearrangement. Productive Simpson clonality was computed per sample as the square root of Simpson's diversity index over productive rearrangements. The table was pulled from immuneACCESS by TCRdb, which kept in-frame rearrangements only. Such tables lose some clones; where checked, under half of the loss comes from unresolved V genes, and the rest has no known cause. V and J calls and clone size are those listed in that table; D and trimming were worked out from the DNA. The sample contains over 150,000 clones, around nine tenths of them found a single time. The ten largest clones represent under 3% of the sample.

These data are taken from a study of blood T cell repertoires in COVID-19 (dated by TCRdb to the early 2020s). Broadly, across the study: The collaborator samples originated in the United States, Italy and Spain and spanned the acute and convalescent phases of COVID-19. The prospective study material was composed of cDNA or gDNA derived from T cells, B-cell-depleted T cells, or PBMCs. Subjects who had been exposed to COVID-19, were actively infected with it, or had recovered from it provided the deeply sampled blood TCRbeta repertoires that made up the dataset. The repertoires were made available in a free public database intended to serve as a resource for research on the immune response to SARS-CoV-2. Samples were obtained from the ongoing ImmuneRACE study (first 160 participants) and from roughly 1,300 subjects provided by 6 global collaborators. The sample metadata nearly always contained a de-identified subject ID, COVID-19 status, age in years and sex. Where available, HLA class I and class II types were taken from metadata supplied by the sample provider and were not determined by assay-based typing.

In the germline V gene, CDR1 corresponds to SQVTM and CDR2 to ANQGSEA. CDR3 length: 11 amino acids, cysteine to phenylalanine. Just the 33-base CDR3 DNA is kept, in frame starting at base 1. Trimming costs V 4 bases and J 5 bases, and their ends lie 8 bases apart. One collaborating source in Seattle enrolled patients during active infection and followed them longitudinally through the course of disease. Collaborating institutions collected whole blood in K2EDTA tubes following their own protocols. For TCRbeta analysis, collaborator samples were shipped as frozen whole blood, as isolated PBMCs, or as DNA extracted from either sample type. What the study reported, not specific to this receptor: The amount of clinical and demographic metadata varied by source and participant and was provided uncurated.

The clonotype was recovered from a woman of 80 years or more with COVID-19, enrolled during active disease. This chain is built from TRBV29-1 and TRBJ2-5; a confident D gene designation cannot be given. The sample taken for sequencing was peripheral blood. The CDR3 region: CSVVIGETQYF. The sequenced DNA: TGCAGCGTTGTGATCGGGGAGACCCAGTACTTC. Joined to the reference TRBV29-1 and TRBJ2-5 proteins, this CDR3 gives the full variable domain: SAVISQKPSRDICQRGTSLTIQCQVDSQVTMMFWYRQQPGQSLTLIATANQGSEATYESGFVIDKFPISRPNLTFSTLTVSNMSPEDSSIYLCSVVIGETQYFGPGTRLLVL.